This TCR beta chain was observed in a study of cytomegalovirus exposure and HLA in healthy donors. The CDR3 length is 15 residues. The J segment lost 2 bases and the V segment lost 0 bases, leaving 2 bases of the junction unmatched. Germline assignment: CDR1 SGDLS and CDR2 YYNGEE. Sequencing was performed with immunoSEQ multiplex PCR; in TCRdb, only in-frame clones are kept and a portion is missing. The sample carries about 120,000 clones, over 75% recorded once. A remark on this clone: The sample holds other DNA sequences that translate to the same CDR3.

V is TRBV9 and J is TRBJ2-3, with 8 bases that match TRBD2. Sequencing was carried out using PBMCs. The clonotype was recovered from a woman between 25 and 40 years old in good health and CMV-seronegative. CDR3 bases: TGTGCCAGCAGCGTAGCGGGGGGGCCCACAGATACGCAGTATTTT. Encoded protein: CASSVAGGPTDTQYF. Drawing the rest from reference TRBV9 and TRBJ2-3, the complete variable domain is DSGVTQTPKHLITATGQRVTLRCSPRSGDLSVYWYQQSLDQGLQFLIQYYNGEERAKGNILERFSAQQFPDLHSELNLSSLELGDSALYFCASSVAGGPTDTQYFGPGTRLTVL.